This T cell receptor beta chain was obtained from a study of cytomegalovirus exposure and HLA in healthy donors. Across the whole study: An earlier analysis found around 120 million unique TCR beta sequences from approximately 200 million T cells. Of all 400 or so donors who were genotyped, about 84% belonged to the Caucasian-associated ancestry cluster.

Primers: 60 Vbeta forward and 13 Jbeta reverse. TCRdb keeps only in-frame clones here, not all; method: immunoSEQ multiplex PCR. The sample lists over 100,000 clones, approximately 87% occurring once. Overall study findings and caveats: Diagnosis of cytomegalovirus status made by the classifier reportedly showed high specificity and sensitivity.

This clone was seen a single time. Its antigen is unknown. The sample consisted of PBMCs. The clonotype was recovered from a man aged 40-49 years in good health and CMV-seronegative.

The CDR3 loop is CASSREARVVNQPQHF. The CDR3 DNA sequence: TGCGCCAGCAGCCGGGAAGCGAGGGTAGTCAATCAGCCCCAGCATTTT. The genes are TRBV4-1 and TRBJ1-5; D ambiguous. V dropped 4 bases and J dropped 3 bases, with 16 bases sitting between them. The CDR3 extends over 16 amino acids. Germline CDR1 MGHRA, CDR2 YSYEKL.